Below are 5 T cell receptor beta chains sequenced from a single sample in a study of monozygotic twins with inflammatory bowel disease. Following a re-call of the 5' RACE reads, TCRdb has one entry per CDR3 protein and lacks DNA. The sample data list some 90,000 distinct CDR3 sequences. The sequenced sample was blood. The receptors come from a human donor with ulcerative colitis or Crohn's disease, or a healthy co-twin of an affected twin (not recorded which).

The genes are TRBV7-9 and TRBJ2-3; lacking DNA, the TRBD1 call made by TCRdb goes unchecked. The CDR3 is 12 residues long. Germline V CDR1 and CDR2: SEHNR, FQNEAQ (reference sequence). CDR3 amino acids: CAVRTITDTQYF.

This chain links TRBV12-3 or TRBV12-4 with TRBJ2-1. The CDR3 contains 13 residues. CDR3 sequence reads: CASSRLAYNEQFF.

The chain uses TRBV20-1 and TRBJ2-3. Germline values: CDR1 DFQATT, CDR2 SNEGSKA (reference sequence). The CDR3 covers 13 residues. This CDR3 is CSAKSGSTDTQYF.

V and J are TRBV6-1 and TRBJ1-2; TCRdb returns TRBD1, unconfirmable since there is no DNA. The CDR3 has 14 residues. CDR1 and CDR2 (germline): MNHNS, SASEGT. CDR3 region: CASTSWGAGGGYTF.

J is TRBJ2-7 and V is TRBV20-1; TCRdb reports TRBD1, a call that lacks DNA to check it against. The CDR3 contains 12 residues. CDR1 and CDR2 (germline): DFQATT, SNEGSKA (reference sequence). CDR3: CSVMTGSYEQYF.